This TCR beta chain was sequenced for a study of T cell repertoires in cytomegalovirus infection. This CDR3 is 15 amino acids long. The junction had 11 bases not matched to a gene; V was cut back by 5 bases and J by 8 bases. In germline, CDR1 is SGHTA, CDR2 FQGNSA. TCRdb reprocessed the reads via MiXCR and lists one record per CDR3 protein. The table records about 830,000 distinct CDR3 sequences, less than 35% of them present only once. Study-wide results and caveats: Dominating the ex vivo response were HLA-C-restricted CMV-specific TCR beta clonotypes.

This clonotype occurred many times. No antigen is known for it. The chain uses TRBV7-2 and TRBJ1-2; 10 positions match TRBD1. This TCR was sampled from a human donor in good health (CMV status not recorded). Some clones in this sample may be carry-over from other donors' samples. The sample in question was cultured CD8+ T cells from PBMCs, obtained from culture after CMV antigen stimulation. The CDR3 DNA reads TGTGCCAGCAGCACAGAAGGACAGGGGGGGAGGGGCTACACCTTC. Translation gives CASSTEGQGGRGYTF.